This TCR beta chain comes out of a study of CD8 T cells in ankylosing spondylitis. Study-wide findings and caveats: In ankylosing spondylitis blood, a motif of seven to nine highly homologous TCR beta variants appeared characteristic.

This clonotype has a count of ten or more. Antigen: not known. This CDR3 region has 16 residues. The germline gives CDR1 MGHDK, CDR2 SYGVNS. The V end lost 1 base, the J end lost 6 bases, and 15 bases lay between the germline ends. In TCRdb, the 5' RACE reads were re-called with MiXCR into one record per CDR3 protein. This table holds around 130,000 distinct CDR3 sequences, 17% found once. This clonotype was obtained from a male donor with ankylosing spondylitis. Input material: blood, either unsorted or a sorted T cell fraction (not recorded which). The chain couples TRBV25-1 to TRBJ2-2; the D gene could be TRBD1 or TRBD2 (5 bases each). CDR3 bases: TGTGCCAGCAGTGAATCGCCGGGGCGAAGAGCCGGGGAGCTGTTTTTT. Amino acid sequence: CASSESPGRRAGELFF.